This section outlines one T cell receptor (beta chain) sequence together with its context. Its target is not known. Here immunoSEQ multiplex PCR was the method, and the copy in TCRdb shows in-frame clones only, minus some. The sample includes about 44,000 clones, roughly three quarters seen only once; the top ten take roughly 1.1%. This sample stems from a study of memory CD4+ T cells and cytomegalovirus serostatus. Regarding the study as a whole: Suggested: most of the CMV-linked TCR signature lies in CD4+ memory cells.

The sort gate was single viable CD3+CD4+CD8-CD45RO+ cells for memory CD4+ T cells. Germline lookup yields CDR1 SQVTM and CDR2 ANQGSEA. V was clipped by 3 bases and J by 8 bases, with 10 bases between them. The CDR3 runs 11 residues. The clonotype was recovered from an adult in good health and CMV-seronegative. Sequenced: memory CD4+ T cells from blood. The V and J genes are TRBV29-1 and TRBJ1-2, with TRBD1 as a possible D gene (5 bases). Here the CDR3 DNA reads TGCAGCGTTGAGGGTGGGGACGGCTACACCTTC. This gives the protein CSVEGGDGYTF.